Following are 29 T cell receptor beta chains from one sample sequenced in a study of blood T cell repertoires in COVID-19. Clones were read by immunoSEQ multiplex PCR, and TCRdb kept only the in-frame ones, dropping some. This table holds tens of thousands of clones, 75% to 90% found once. Sequencing was carried out using peripheral blood. The source is a woman in her 70s with active COVID-19.

CDR3 amino acids: CASSPDRPGTGGDEQYF. Here the CDR3 DNA reads TGTGCCAGTAGCCCCGATCGCCCCGGGACAGGAGGGGACGAGCAGTACTTC. This sequence joins TRBV19 and TRBJ2-7; 8 bases fit TRBD1. Germline assignment: CDR1 LNHDA and CDR2 SQIVND (reference sequence). V lost 6 bases, J lost 5 bases, and 18 bases stayed unmatched. The CDR3 is 17 residues long. The full variable domain, with the rest looked up from reference TRBV19 and TRBJ2-7, is DGGITQSPKYLFRKEGQNVTLSCEQNLNHDAMYWYRQDPGQGLRLIYYSQIVNDFQKGDIAEGYSVSREKKESFPLTVTSAQKNPTAFYLCASSPDRPGTGGDEQYFGPGTRLTVT.

The chain couples TRBV12-3 or TRBV12-4 to TRBJ1-1; D not resolved. CDR3 size: 13 residues. Trimming took off 6 bases at V and 1 base at J, with 9 bases between the two ends. The CDR3 coding sequence is TGTGCCAGCAGCAAGAGAGAGAACACTGAAGCTTTCTTT. It is translated as CASSKRENTEAFF.

With regard to this clone: Mismatch with germline at one junction end may stem from a read error. The J gene is TRBJ2-1, the V gene TRBV5-1; D is perhaps TRBD2 (5 bases). Per the germline V gene, CDR1 is SGHRS and CDR2 is YFSETQ. CDR3 length equals 12 residues. The CDR3 spells CASRLDFHEQFF. CDR3 coding DNA: TGCGCCAGCAGGTTGGACTTCCATGAGCAGTTCTTC.

CDR3 protein: CASSSGGSQPQHF. The CDR3 DNA sequence: TGTGCCAGCAGTTCGGGGGGAAGTCAGCCCCAGCATTTT. The V and J genes are TRBV28 and TRBJ1-5, with D maybe TRBD1 (5 bases). The CDR3 extends over 13 amino acids. Trimming left V 4 bases short and J 6 bases short, with 10 bases between. CDR1 is MDHEN, CDR2 SYDVKM, per germline.

The rearrangement joins TRBV27 to TRBJ2-7, with 8 bases that match TRBD2. The V gene end was trimmed by 5 bases and the J gene end by 1 base; junction bases not matched to a gene: 10. The CDR3 totals 16 residues. Germline V gene lookup returns CDR1 MNHEY and CDR2 SMNVEV (reference sequence). In DNA, the CDR3 is TGTGCCAGCAGTCCATCAGCGGGAGTACGATCCTACGAGCAGTACTTC. It is translated as CASSPSAGVRSYEQYF.

This clone was observed a few times. The chain is built from TRBV7-2 and TRBJ1-2; the match to TRBD1 covers 10 bases. CDR1 is SGHTA and CDR2 is FQGNSA in the germline V gene. With V trimmed by 5 bases and J by 4 bases, 13 bases remained unmatched. The CDR3 extends over 17 amino acids. The CDR3 reads CASSRRTGTGDSYGYTF. In DNA, the CDR3 is TGTGCCAGCAGCCGTAGGACCGGGACAGGGGACTCCTATGGCTACACCTTC.

This chain links TRBV2 with TRBJ2-1, with 11 bases lining up with TRBD2. The CDR3 spans 16 residues. With V trimmed by 5 bases and J by 3 bases, 6 bases remained unmatched. CDR1 is SNHLY and CDR2 is FYNNEI in the germline V gene. DNA of the CDR3: TGTGCCAGCAGTTCCCTGACTAGCGGGAACTACAATGAGCAGTTCTTC. This gives the protein CASSSLTSGNYNEQFF.

The CDR3 sequence is CASSPGQGAAKNIQYF. CDR3 coding DNA: TGTGCCAGCAGCCCCGGACAGGGGGCGGCCAAAAACATTCAGTACTTC. The J gene is TRBJ2-4, the V gene TRBV5-4; 11 bases are shared with TRBD1. This CDR3 spans 16 amino acids. CDR1 and CDR2 from the germline V gene are SGHNT and YYREEE (reference sequence). V shed 4 bases and J 1 base; nucleotides not matched to a gene: 4.

The genes are TRBV28 and TRBJ2-1; 9 bases line up with TRBD1. The CDR3 is 16 residues long. CDR1 and CDR2 from the germline V gene are MDHEN and SYDVKM. J lost 2 bases, V lost 1 base, and 3 bases had no gene match. The chain's CDR3 is CASSLLRTGAYNEQFF. The DNA of the CDR3 is TGTGCCAGCAGTTTATTACGGACAGGGGCCTACAATGAGCAGTTCTTC.

The chain uses TRBV5-1 and TRBJ2-1, with D possibly being TRBD1 (5 bases). The CDR3 is 15 amino acids. Germline V gene sequence: CDR1 SGHRS, CDR2 YFSETQ. Between the trimmed V and J ends, which lost 0 bases and 5 bases, there was a span of 12 bases. The CDR3 region is CASSLVRATHNEQFF. The CDR3 nucleotides read TGCGCCAGCAGCTTGGTCAGGGCGACGCACAATGAGCAGTTCTTC.

The V and J genes are TRBV5-4 and TRBJ2-2; 9 bases are a match to TRBD2. Trimming cost V 4 bases and J 4 bases; bases outside gene matches: 8. This CDR3 is built from 16 residues. Germline V gene sequence: CDR1 SGHNT, CDR2 YYREEE (reference sequence). Written as DNA, the CDR3 is TGTGCCAGCAGCCCCCCGCGGGAGGGCCCCACCGGGGAGCTGTTTTTT. It translates to CASSPPREGPTGELFF.

The chain uses TRBV5-6 and TRBJ1-2, with 8 positions matching TRBD1. The germline gives CDR1 SGHDT, CDR2 YYEEEE. This CDR3 contains 17 residues. The J segment lost 5 bases and the V segment lost 3 bases, leaving 15 bases of the junction unmatched. CDR3 sequence: CASSSNLDRAGLYGYTF. In DNA form, the CDR3 reads TGTGCCAGCAGCTCAAACCTGGACAGGGCCGGATTATATGGCTACACCTTC.

This clone appeared a single time. This chain uses TRBV18 with TRBJ2-1; TRBD2 matches 7 bases. The CDR3 spans 15 residues. The germline V gene encodes CDR1 KGHSH and CDR2 LQKENI. The ends lost 5 bases at V and 7 bases at J; junction bases unmatched: 11. CDR3 nucleotide sequence: TGTGCCAGCTCATCATCGGGAACTAGCGAAAATGAGCAGTTCTTC. Amino acid sequence: CASSSSGTSENEQFF.

The rearrangement links TRBV4-1 to TRBJ1-5; D not certain. The CDR3 is 19 amino acids. V was shortened by 1 base and J by 1 base, with 20 bases between the two germline ends. Per germline, CDR1 MGHRA and CDR2 YSYEKL. The CDR3 loop reads CASSQASLRLRGSNQPQHF. Here the CDR3 DNA reads TGCGCCAGCAGCCAAGCGTCCCTTCGACTCCGGGGAAGCAATCAGCCCCAGCATTTT.

V and J are TRBV10-3 and TRBJ1-6; D might be TRBD1 (6 bases). V was trimmed by 10 bases and J by 5 bases, leaving 15 bases between them. Germline V CDR1 and CDR2: ENHRY, SYGVKD. CDR3 length equals 14 residues. The CDR3: CATLIDRNNSPLHF. The DNA for the CDR3 is TGTGCCACCCTCATTGACAGGAATAATTCACCCCTCCACTTT.

This clone appeared once. The chain carries TRBV21-1 and TRBJ1-2. TRBV21-1 constitutes a pseudogene. The CDR3 spans 14 residues. The CDR3 spells CASSQRGSGCGYTF. CDR3 DNA sequence: TGTGCCAGCAGTCAGAGAGGGTCTGGCTGTGGCTACACCTTC.

This chain uses TRBV6-5 with TRBJ1-5; D is undetermined. CDR1 and CDR2 from the germline V gene are MNHEY and SVGAGI. CDR3 length equals 14 residues. The germline V and J ends were trimmed by 0 bases and 1 base, with 4 bases remaining between them. The CDR3 nucleotides read TGTGCCAGCAGTTACTCTGGCAGCAATCAGCCCCAGCATTTT. Protein sequence: CASSYSGSNQPQHF.

The CDR3 sequence is CASSFRDRGINGYTF. The CDR3 coding sequence is TGCGCCAGCAGCTTCCGGGACAGGGGTATCAATGGCTACACCTTC. The chain uses TRBV5-1 and TRBJ1-2; TRBD1 matches 10 bases. In germline, CDR1 is SGHRS, CDR2 YFSETQ. J was trimmed by 6 bases and V by 2 bases; bases with no gene match: 7. The CDR3 spans 15 residues. The full variable domain, completed using reference TRBV5-1 and TRBJ1-2, is KAGVTQTPRYLIKTRGQQVTLSCSPISGHRSVSWYQQTPGQGLQFLFEYFSETQRNKGNFPGRFSGRQFSNSRSEMNVSTLELGDSALYLCASSFRDRGINGYTFGSGTRLTVV.

The V call is TRBV5-1, the J call TRBJ1-1; TRBD1 matches 7 bases. The germline V gene has CDR1 SGHRS and CDR2 YFSETQ. The CDR3 runs to 14 residues. V was pared by 4 bases and J by 1 base, with 4 bases of the junction left unmatched. The CDR3 sequence: CASSLYRGNTEAFF. CDR3 coding DNA: TGCGCCAGCAGCCTGTACAGGGGGAACACTGAAGCTTTCTTT.

The gene calls are TRBV13 and TRBJ1-2; D is perhaps TRBD1 (5 bases). From germline, CDR1 is PRHDT and CDR2 FYEKMQ (reference sequence). The CDR3 has 15 amino acids. V was trimmed by 4 bases and J by 6 bases, leaving 18 bases between them. This CDR3 reads CASSWDERGRDGYTF. The CDR3 bases are TGTGCCAGCAGCTGGGATGAAAGGGGCCGGGATGGCTACACCTTC.

This chain uses TRBV7-2 with TRBJ1-5; D ambiguous. Per the germline V gene, CDR1 is SGHTA and CDR2 is FQGNSA. The V end was cut by 4 bases, the J end by 5 bases, with 12 bases between. The CDR3 consists of 14 residues. Here the CDR3 reads CASSSYSRDQPQHF. The CDR3 DNA sequence: TGTGCCAGCAGCTCCTACTCCCGAGATCAGCCCCAGCATTTT.

This sequence joins TRBV30 and TRBJ1-1, with D possibly TRBD1 on 5 matching bases. This CDR3 region has 13 residues. V lost 1 base and J 4 bases, leaving 10 bases between the germline ends. Germline CDR1 is GTSNPN and CDR2 is SVGIG (reference sequence). The CDR3 region has the DNA TGTGCCTGGAGTGGGCAGGGCGGCACTGAAGCTTTCTTT. Amino acid sequence: CAWSGQGGTEAFF.

The V call is TRBV10-2, the J call TRBJ2-7; D may be TRBD2 (5 bases). The CDR3 spans 15 residues. Trimming removed 3 bases at V and 3 bases at J, with 15 bases between. Germline CDR1 WSHSY, CDR2 SAAADI. The CDR3 DNA sequence: TGCGCCAGCAGTGACATGGTGGGAGCTTTCTACGAGCAGTACTTC. Residues: CASSDMVGAFYEQYF.

The V gene is TRBV4-1, the J gene TRBJ1-1; TRBD1 is a possible D gene (6 bases). The germline V gene encodes CDR1 MGHRA and CDR2 YSYEKL. The CDR3 spans 16 residues. Deletions cut 1 base from V and 2 bases from J, with 14 bases between. The CDR3 spells CASSQVNGQLNTEAFF. CDR3 sequence (DNA): TGCGCCAGCAGCCAAGTTAACGGACAGTTAAACACTGAAGCTTTCTTT.

This chain uses TRBV28 with TRBJ1-2, with a possible D match to TRBD1 (6 bases). CDR1 and CDR2 (germline): MDHEN, SYDVKM. The CDR3 totals 16 residues. V was trimmed by 4 bases and J by 0 bases, leaving 15 bases between them. The CDR3: CASSSPSGGTNYGYTF. The CDR3 coding sequence is TGTGCCAGCAGTTCCCCGTCGGGGGGCACTAACTATGGCTACACCTTC.

This chain connects TRBV2 to TRBJ1-1; TRBD1 matches 9 bases. After removal of 5 bases from V and 5 bases from J, the junction contained 6 bases not matched to a gene. This CDR3 comprises 14 residues. CDR1 SNHLY and CDR2 FYNNEI come from the germline V gene. The CDR3 DNA is TGTGCCAGCAGTATGACAGGGGGGTATACTGAAGCTTTCTTT. This encodes CASSMTGGYTEAFF.

As regards this clone: Other DNA sequences within the sample encode an identical CDR3. The gene calls are TRBV28 and TRBJ1-3; D not resolved. Germline V gene lookup returns CDR1 MDHEN and CDR2 SYDVKM. The germline V and J ends were trimmed by 5 bases and 2 bases, with 10 bases remaining between them. This CDR3 has 14 amino acids. CDR3 sequence (DNA): TGTGCCAGCAGTGCCCCGGAGGCTGGAAACACCATATATTTT. Translated: CASSAPEAGNTIYF.

The rearrangement uses TRBV5-5 and TRBJ2-1, with D uncertain. From germline, CDR1 is SGHKS and CDR2 YYEKEE (reference sequence). V lost 5 bases and J lost 0, with 9 bases in between. This CDR3 comprises 14 residues. The CDR3 here is CASRTLGSYNEQFF. In DNA form, the CDR3 reads TGTGCCAGCAGGACTTTGGGCTCCTACAATGAGCAGTTCTTC. The entire variable domain, with the rest obtained from reference TRBV5-5 and TRBJ2-1, is as follows: DAGVTQSPTHLIKTRGQQVTLRCSPISGHKSVSWYQQVLGQGPQFIFQYYEKEERGRGNFPDRFSARQFPNYSSELNVNALLLGDSALYLCASRTLGSYNEQFFGPGTRLTVL.

V is TRBV4-1 and J is TRBJ1-2; tentative D call: TRBD1 (6 bases). Deletions cut 8 bases from V and 4 bases from J, with 14 bases between. Germline V gene lookup returns CDR1 MGHRA and CDR2 YSYEKL. The CDR3 has 13 amino acids. The CDR3 spells CASREGDPYGYTF. The CDR3 coding sequence is TGCGCCAGCCGCGAGGGGGATCCCTATGGCTACACCTTC.